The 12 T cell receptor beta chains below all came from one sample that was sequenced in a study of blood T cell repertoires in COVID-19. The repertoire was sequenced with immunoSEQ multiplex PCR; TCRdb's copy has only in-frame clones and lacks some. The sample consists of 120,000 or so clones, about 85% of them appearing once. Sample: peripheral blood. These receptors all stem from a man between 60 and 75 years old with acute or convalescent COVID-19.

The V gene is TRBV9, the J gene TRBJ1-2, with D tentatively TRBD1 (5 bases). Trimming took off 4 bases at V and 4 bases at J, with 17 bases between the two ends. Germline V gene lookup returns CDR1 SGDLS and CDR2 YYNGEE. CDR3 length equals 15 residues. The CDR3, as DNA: TGTGCCAGCAGCCCCGGACGGGGGTCCCCCTATGGCTACACCTTC. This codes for CASSPGRGSPYGYTF.

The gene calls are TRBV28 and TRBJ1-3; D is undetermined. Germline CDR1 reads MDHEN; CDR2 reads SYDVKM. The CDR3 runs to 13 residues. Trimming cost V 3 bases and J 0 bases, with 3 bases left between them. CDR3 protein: CASSLSSGNTIYF. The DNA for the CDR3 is TGTGCCAGCAGTTTGAGCTCTGGAAACACCATATATTTT.

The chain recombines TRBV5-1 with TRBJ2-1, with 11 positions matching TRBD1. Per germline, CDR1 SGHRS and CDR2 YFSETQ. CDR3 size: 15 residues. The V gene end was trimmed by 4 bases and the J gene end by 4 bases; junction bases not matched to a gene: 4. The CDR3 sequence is CASSPGTGGYNEQFF. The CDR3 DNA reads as TGCGCCAGCAGCCCCGGGACAGGGGGTTACAATGAGCAGTTCTTC.

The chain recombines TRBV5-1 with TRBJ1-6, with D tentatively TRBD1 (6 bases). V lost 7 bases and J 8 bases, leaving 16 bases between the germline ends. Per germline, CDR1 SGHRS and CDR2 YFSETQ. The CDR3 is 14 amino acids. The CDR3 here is CASGPDSADSPLHF. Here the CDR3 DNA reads TGCGCCAGCGGCCCGGACAGTGCGGATTCACCCCTCCACTTT.

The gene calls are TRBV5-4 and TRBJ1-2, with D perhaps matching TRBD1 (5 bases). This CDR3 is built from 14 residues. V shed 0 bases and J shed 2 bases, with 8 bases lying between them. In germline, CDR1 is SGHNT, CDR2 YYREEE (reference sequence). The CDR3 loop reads CASSLVAGNYGYTF. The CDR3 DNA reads TGTGCCAGCAGCTTGGTAGCAGGGAACTATGGCTACACCTTC.

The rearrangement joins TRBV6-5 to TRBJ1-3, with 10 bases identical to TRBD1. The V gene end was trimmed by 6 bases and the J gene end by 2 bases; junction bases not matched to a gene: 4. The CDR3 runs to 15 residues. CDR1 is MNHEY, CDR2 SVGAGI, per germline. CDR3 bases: TGTGCCAGCAGCCTCGGACAGGGGGCTGGAAACACCATATATTTT. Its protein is CASSLGQGAGNTIYF.

The CDR3 DNA is TGCGCCAGCAGCCAAAGGACTCCCGGACTAGCGGGAGGGTCACACGAGCAGTTCTTC. Residues: CASSQRTPGLAGGSHEQFF. The rearrangement joins TRBV4-1 to TRBJ2-1; 15 bases map to TRBD2. V lost 2 bases to trimming and J lost 10 bases; unmatched junction nucleotides: 15. CDR1 is MGHRA and CDR2 is YSYEKL in the germline V gene. The CDR3 is made up of 19 amino acids.

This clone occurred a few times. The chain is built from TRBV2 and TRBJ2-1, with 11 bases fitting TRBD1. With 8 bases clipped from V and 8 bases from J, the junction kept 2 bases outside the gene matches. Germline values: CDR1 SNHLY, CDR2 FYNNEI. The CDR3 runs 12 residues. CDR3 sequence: CASRDRGDEQFF. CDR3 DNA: TGTGCCAGCCGGGACAGGGGGGATGAGCAGTTCTTC.

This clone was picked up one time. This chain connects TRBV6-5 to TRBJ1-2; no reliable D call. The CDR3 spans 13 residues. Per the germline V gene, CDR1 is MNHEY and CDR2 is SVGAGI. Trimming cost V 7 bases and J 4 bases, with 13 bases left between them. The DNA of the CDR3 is TGTGCCAGCATCCCCGGGGTCCGCTATGGCTACACCTTC. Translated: CASIPGVRYGYTF.

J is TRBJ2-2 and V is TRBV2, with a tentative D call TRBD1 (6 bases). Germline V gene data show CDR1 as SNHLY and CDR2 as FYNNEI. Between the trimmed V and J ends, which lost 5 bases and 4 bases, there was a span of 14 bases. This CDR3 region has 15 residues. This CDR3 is CASSPRGPGTGELFF. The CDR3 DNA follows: TGTGCCAGCAGTCCCAGGGGCCCGGGCACCGGGGAGCTGTTTTTT. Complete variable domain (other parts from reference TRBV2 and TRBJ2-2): EPEVTQTPSHQVTQMGQEVILRCVPISNHLYFYWYRQILGQKVEFLVSFYNNEISEKSEIFDDQFSVERPDGSNFTLKIRSTKLEDSAMYFCASSPRGPGTGELFFGEGSRLTVL.

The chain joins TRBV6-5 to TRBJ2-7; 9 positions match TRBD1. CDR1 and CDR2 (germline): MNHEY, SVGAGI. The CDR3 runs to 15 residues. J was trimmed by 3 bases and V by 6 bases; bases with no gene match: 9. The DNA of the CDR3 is TGTGCCAGCAGGACCGGGACAGGGCCCTTCTACGAGCAGTACTTC. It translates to CASRTGTGPFYEQYF.

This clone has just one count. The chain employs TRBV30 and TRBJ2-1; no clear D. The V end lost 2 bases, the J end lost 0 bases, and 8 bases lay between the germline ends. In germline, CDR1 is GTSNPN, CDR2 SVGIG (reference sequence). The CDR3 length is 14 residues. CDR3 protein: CAWSIFSSYNEQFF. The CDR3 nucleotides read TGTGCCTGGAGTATATTTAGCTCCTACAATGAGCAGTTCTTC.